These 25 T cell receptor beta chains were all obtained from the same sample, sequenced in a study of CD4+ T cells in melanoma (dated by TCRdb to 2021 to 2024). The protocol used for the library was the immunoSEQ multiplex PCR assay. TCRdb stores this immuneACCESS table with in-frame sequences only. Part of the clones is absent; in the studies checked, under half of the shortfall reflects unresolved V genes, and no reason is known for the rest. Within this sample are some 120,000 clones, with 92% of them counted one time only. Together, the top ten hold around 3.3% of the sample. The sequencing input was peripheral blood. The receptors come from a human donor with melanoma.

The chain has TRBV18 and TRBJ2-7; D remains unclear. CDR3 length: 13 amino acids. The germline V gene has CDR1 KGHSH and CDR2 LQKENI. The V gene lost 0 bases and the J gene lost 3 bases, with 6 bases spanning the gap. The DNA of the CDR3 is TGTGCCAGCTCACCACCGTCCAACTACGAGCAGTACTTC. This sequence encodes CASSPPSNYEQYF.

CDR3 sequence reads: CASSENRGLINEQFF. The CDR3 DNA sequence: TGTGCCAGCAGTGAAAATAGGGGGTTGATAAATGAGCAGTTCTTC. The chain joins TRBV2 to TRBJ2-1, with D maybe TRBD1 (6 bases). Germline values: CDR1 SNHLY, CDR2 FYNNEI. V dropped 2 bases and J dropped 7 bases, with 15 bases sitting between them. The CDR3 sequence is 15 residues long.

This chain links TRBV11-2 with TRBJ2-7; tentative D call: TRBD2 (5 bases). Looked up from germline, CDR1 is SGHAT and CDR2 is FQNNGV. The CDR3 has 13 amino acids. V lost 5 bases to trimming and J lost 0 bases, with 8 bases between them. This chain's CDR3 is CASSRRISYEQYF. CDR3 sequence (DNA): TGTGCCAGCAGCCGGAGGATCTCCTACGAGCAGTACTTC.

The chain uses TRBV5-1 and TRBJ2-5; 8 bases line up with TRBD2. Germline V lookup: CDR1 SGHRS, CDR2 YFSETQ. The CDR3 runs 15 residues. V dropped 4 bases and J dropped 2; count of bases not matched to a gene: 7. CDR3 bases: TGCGCCAGCAGCCGTACTACTAGCGGACAAGAGACCCAGTACTTC. It specifies CASSRTTSGQETQYF.

J is TRBJ2-3 and V is TRBV6-5; TRBD2 might be the D (5 bases). The length of the CDR3 is 14 residues. V was pared by 6 bases and J by 6 bases, with 16 bases between. Germline CDR1 reads MNHEY; CDR2 reads SVGAGI. The CDR3 DNA sequence: TGTGCCAGCAGCCAAGGACTGGTCTCTGATACGCAGTATTTT. This translates into CASSQGLVSDTQYF.

V gene TRBV28 combines with J gene TRBJ1-2; D remains ambiguous. CDR3 size: 12 residues. Germline CDR1 reads MDHEN; CDR2 reads SYDVKM. V was shortened by 5 bases and J by 5 bases, with 9 bases between the two germline ends. The CDR3 reads CASSRVEYGYTF. The CDR3 DNA reads as TGTGCCAGCAGTCGGGTGGAATATGGCTACACCTTC.

This chain uses TRBV2 with TRBJ2-5; tentative D call: TRBD1 (6 bases). CDR1 is SNHLY, CDR2 FYNNEI, per germline. This CDR3 has 14 residues. The V end lost 5 bases, the J end lost 1 base, and 11 bases lay between the germline ends. The CDR3 DNA follows: TGTGCCAGCAGTTATCGAGGGGGCCAAGAGACCCAGTACTTC. Translated, it gives CASSYRGGQETQYF.

This chain connects TRBV7-9 to TRBJ2-3, with D perhaps TRBD2 (5 bases). The CDR3 runs 13 residues. The germline V gene has CDR1 SEHNR and CDR2 FQNEAQ (reference sequence). Trimming shortened V by 5 bases and J by 1 base, and 7 bases separated the two germline ends. DNA for the CDR3: TGTGCCAGCAGCCACGGGGGCACAGATACGCAGTATTTT. It translates to CASSHGGTDTQYF.

The chain employs TRBV11-3 and TRBJ2-7; D is possibly TRBD1 or TRBD2 (5 bases each). The germline V gene encodes CDR1 SGHNT and CDR2 YENEEA. There are 17 residues in the CDR3. The V end lost 4 bases, the J end lost 9 bases, and 28 bases lay between the germline ends. The CDR3 nucleotides read TGTGCCAGCAGCTCCCCCAGCGCCCCACACAAGGGGACCGGGCAGTACTTC. Residues: CASSSPSAPHKGTGQYF.

This clone was seen just once. This rearrangement joins TRBV5-5 to TRBJ2-4; D perhaps matches TRBD2 (8 bases). V was trimmed by 1 base and J by 6 bases, leaving 17 bases between them. The CDR3 consists of 16 residues. The germline gives CDR1 SGHKS, CDR2 YYEKEE (reference sequence). Here the CDR3 DNA reads TGTGCCAGCAGCTTGATAGGACAGGCGGGGGGAAACATTCAGTACTTC. It specifies CASSLIGQAGGNIQYF.

V is TRBV7-2 and J is TRBJ2-7; 8 bases map to TRBD1. This CDR3 has 15 residues. Germline V CDR1 and CDR2: SGHTA, FQGNSA. The trim removed 1 base at V and 3 bases at J, leaving 5 bases unmatched. This CDR3 reads CASSLGWTGIYEQYF. CDR3 nucleotide sequence: TGTGCCAGCAGCTTAGGGTGGACAGGGATCTACGAGCAGTACTTC.

This clone was counted only a few times. The chain combines TRBV27 with TRBJ2-3; 8 nucleotides line up with TRBD2. The germline gives CDR1 MNHEY, CDR2 SMNVEV (reference sequence). V was clipped by 6 bases and J by 4 bases; unmatched bases: 6. The CDR3 is 14 residues long. CDR3 in amino acids: CASSPLTSADTQYF. In DNA, the CDR3 is TGTGCCAGCAGCCCCTTGACTAGCGCAGATACGCAGTATTTT.

The chain recombines TRBV4-3 with TRBJ2-1; D not resolved. The V gene's germline CDR1 is LGHNA and CDR2 YSLEER. V was shortened by 1 base and J by 6 bases, with 10 bases between the two germline ends. The CDR3 sequence is 14 residues long. CDR3 protein: CASSQAFGPNEQFF. DNA for the CDR3: TGCGCCAGCAGCCAAGCCTTCGGTCCCAATGAGCAGTTCTTC.

The J gene is TRBJ2-3, the V gene TRBV5-4; 9 nucleotides line up with TRBD2. J lost 5 bases, V lost 3 bases, and 16 bases had no gene match. Germline V gene sequence: CDR1 SGHNT, CDR2 YYREEE (reference sequence). The CDR3 is 18 amino acids. The CDR3 loop reads CASSSRGSSGTLGDTQYF. CDR3 bases: TGTGCCAGCAGCTCCCGCGGCTCTAGCGGGACGTTAGGAGATACGCAGTATTTT.

The chain couples TRBV5-6 to TRBJ1-1; 7 bases are shared with TRBD1. This CDR3 contains 14 residues. The junction had 8 bases not matched to a gene; V was cut back by 1 base and J by 8 bases. Per germline, CDR1 SGHDT and CDR2 YYEEEE. The CDR3 here is CASSLLGTALEAFF. DNA of the CDR3: TGTGCCAGCAGCTTGCTCGGGACAGCGTTAGAAGCTTTCTTT.

This clone was found a few times. This sequence joins TRBV7-9 and TRBJ1-3, with 10 bases lining up with TRBD1. V lost 6 bases, J lost 16 bases, and 6 bases stayed unmatched. Germline CDR1 SEHNR, CDR2 FQNEAQ (reference sequence). The CDR3 extends over 11 amino acids. The CDR3 spells CASSRDRGAYF. DNA for the CDR3: TGTGCCAGCAGTCGGGACAGGGGAGCCTATTTT.

J is TRBJ2-7 and V is TRBV5-1, with 8 bases fitting TRBD2. V shed 5 bases and J 4 bases; nucleotides not matched to a gene: 14. Per the germline V gene, CDR1 is SGHRS and CDR2 is YFSETQ. This CDR3 contains 16 residues. The CDR3 is CASRPMAGTRMYEQYF. The CDR3 nucleotides are TGCGCCAGCAGGCCTATGGCCGGGACTAGAATGTACGAGCAGTACTTC.

This chain links TRBV19 with TRBJ2-3, with 13 nucleotides matching TRBD2. V lost 9 bases, J lost 3 bases, and 9 bases stayed unmatched. Germline values: CDR1 LNHDA, CDR2 SQIVND (reference sequence). The CDR3 sequence is 16 residues long. CDR3 sequence reads: CASRTSGGGGTDTQYF. The CDR3 region has the DNA TGTGCCAGCAGGACTAGCGGGGGAGGTGGGACAGATACGCAGTATTTT.

The chain couples TRBV7-2 to TRBJ2-5; 8 bases fit TRBD2. The CDR3 is 15 amino acids. V trimming: 1 base; J trimming: 5 bases; junction bases outside the gene matches: 6. Germline-derived CDR1 and CDR2 are SGHTA and FQGNSA. The CDR3 DNA reads TGTGCCAGCAGCTTAGTAGCGGGGTTTTATGAGACCCAGTACTTC. It yields the protein CASSLVAGFYETQYF. Full variable domain (rest looked up from reference TRBV7-2 and TRBJ2-5): GAGVSQSPSNKVTEKGKDVELRCDPISGHTALYWYRQSLGQGLEFLIYFQGNSAPDKSGLPSDRFSAERTGGSVSTLTIQRTQQEDSAVYLCASSLVAGFYETQYFGPGTRLLVL.

The chain carries TRBV5-1 and TRBJ2-2, with TRBD2 matching over 12 bases. The V and J ends lost 3 bases and 5 bases, in that order; junction bases with no gene match: 8. The CDR3 extends over 17 amino acids. Germline V gene sequence: CDR1 SGHRS, CDR2 YFSETQ. DNA for the CDR3: TGCGCCAGCAGCTCCGACGCTAGCGGGAGGGGAACCGGGGAGCTGTTTTTT. Encoded protein: CASSSDASGRGTGELFF.

The chain uses TRBV2 and TRBJ1-5, with 7 bases fitting TRBD1. The CDR3 spans 14 residues. The germline V gene encodes CDR1 SNHLY and CDR2 FYNNEI. The V and J ends lost 4 bases and 1 base, in that order; junction bases with no gene match: 1. The CDR3 nucleotides are TGTGCCAGCAGTGGAGGGGGCAGCAATCAGCCCCAGCATTTT. Translated: CASSGGGSNQPQHF.

The chain links TRBV2 to TRBJ2-3; no reliable D call. CDR1 is SNHLY, CDR2 FYNNEI, per germline. Trimming stripped 4 bases from V and 0 bases from J, with 8 bases between. The length of the CDR3 is 14 residues. The CDR3 DNA is TGTGCCAGCAGTGTAAAAGTTAGCACAGATACGCAGTATTTT. It is translated as CASSVKVSTDTQYF.

The table lists this clone with a count of one. The genes are TRBV14 and TRBJ1-1; D gene uncertain. V shed 2 bases and J shed 4 bases, with 8 bases lying between them. CDR1 is SGHDN and CDR2 is FVKESK in the germline V gene. This CDR3 has 13 amino acids. The CDR3 DNA follows: TGTGCCAGCAGCCAATCCCGCCTCACTGAAGCTTTCTTT. Its protein product is CASSQSRLTEAFF.

The chain's CDR3 is CASSLAHGSSYNSPLHF. The CDR3 nucleotides read TGTGCCAGCAGCTTAGCGCACGGAAGCTCCTATAATTCACCCCTCCACTTT. V gene TRBV7-8 combines with J gene TRBJ1-6; no definite D call. V shed 0 bases and J shed 0 bases, with 9 bases lying between them. This CDR3 has 17 residues. Germline values: CDR1 SGHVS, CDR2 FQNEAQ.

This clone is a singleton in its sample. The rearrangement joins TRBV7-2 to TRBJ2-7; TRBD2 matches at 9 bases. Trimming removed 8 bases from V and 2 bases from J; junction bases left unmatched: 10. The CDR3 runs to 15 residues. The germline V gene encodes CDR1 SGHTA and CDR2 FQGNSA. CDR3 residues: CASAGGASGAYEQYF. CDR3 DNA: TGTGCCAGCGCGGGGGGGGCTAGCGGTGCCTACGAGCAGTACTTC.